These 18 T cell receptor beta chains came from one sample sequenced in a study of STAT5B mutations in CD4+ large granular lymphocyte leukemia. Sequencing was performed with immunoSEQ multiplex PCR; in TCRdb, only in-frame clones are kept and a portion is missing. The sample yields about 40,000 clones, 75% to 85% seen once. The sample was CD4+ T cells from blood buffy coats. The receptors were gathered from a human donor in good health.

The sample holds a few counts of this clone. J is TRBJ1-2 and V is TRBV19; 8 nucleotides line up with TRBD1. Germline V gene sequence: CDR1 LNHDA, CDR2 SQIVND (reference sequence). V gave up 5 bases and J gave up 8 bases; unmatched junction bases: 10. This CDR3 contains 14 residues. The chain's CDR3 is CASSPDRGRGGYTF. The CDR3 bases are TGTGCCAGTAGTCCAGACAGGGGACGAGGAGGCTACACCTTC.

The V call is TRBV5-1, the J call TRBJ2-5; D remains ambiguous. Germline V gene data show CDR1 as SGHRS and CDR2 as YFSETQ. CDR3 length: 14 residues. Trimming took off 3 bases at V and 5 bases at J, with 14 bases between the two ends. CDR3 loop: CASSSAVRSETQYF. The CDR3, as DNA: TGCGCCAGCAGCTCAGCCGTGAGGTCCGAGACCCAGTACTTC.

V gene TRBV7-2 combines with J gene TRBJ2-7; 7 positions agree with TRBD1. Trimming at V came to 5 bases and at J to 3 bases, leaving 7 bases not matched to a gene. CDR1 is SGHTA, CDR2 FQGNSA, per germline. The CDR3 has 14 residues. In nucleotides, the CDR3 is TGTGCCAGCAGCCCAACAGGGGCCAACTACGAGCAGTACTTC. Its translation: CASSPTGANYEQYF.

This chain uses TRBV5-1 with TRBJ2-3; D tentatively fits TRBD1 or TRBD2 (7 bases each). V gave up 3 bases and J gave up 2 bases, with 19 bases separating them. CDR1 is SGHRS and CDR2 is YFSETQ in the germline V gene. The CDR3 runs 17 residues. CDR3: CASSSNPGGVSTDTQYF. The CDR3 DNA sequence: TGCGCCAGCAGCTCGAACCCAGGGGGGGTATCCACAGATACGCAGTATTTT. Supplemented by reference TRBV5-1 and TRBJ2-3, the full variable domain reads KAGVTQTPRYLIKTRGQQVTLSCSPISGHRSVSWYQQTPGQGLQFLFEYFSETQRNKGNFPGRFSGRQFSNSRSEMNVSTLELGDSALYLCASSSNPGGVSTDTQYFGPGTRLTVL.

The V call is TRBV15, the J call TRBJ1-4, with 7 bases identical to TRBD1. V trimming: 5 bases; J trimming: 7 bases; junction bases outside the gene matches: 1. Germline V gene data show CDR1 as LNHNV and CDR2 as YYDKDF (reference sequence). The CDR3 spans 12 residues. The CDR3 nucleotides read TGTGCCACCAGCGGGGACAGTGAAAAACTGTTTTTT. Its translation: CATSGDSEKLFF.

This chain joins TRBV19 and TRBJ1-1; perhaps TRBD1 as D (6 bases). Trimming shortened V by 3 bases and J by 5 bases, and 16 bases separated the two germline ends. The germline V gene encodes CDR1 LNHDA and CDR2 SQIVND (reference sequence). CDR3 size: 15 residues. The CDR3 bases are TGTGCCAGTAGTATTAAATTAGGGGGGCCAACTGAAGCTTTCTTT. Protein product: CASSIKLGGPTEAFF. The whole variable domain, remainder taken from reference TRBV19 and TRBJ1-1, is DGGITQSPKYLFRKEGQNVTLSCEQNLNHDAMYWYRQDPGQGLRLIYYSQIVNDFQKGDIAEGYSVSREKKESFPLTVTSAQKNPTAFYLCASSIKLGGPTEAFFGQGTRLTVV.

The chain carries TRBV11-3 and TRBJ1-2; tentatively, D is TRBD1 (5 bases). CDR3 size: 14 residues. Trimming removed 7 bases from V and 3 bases from J, with 15 bases in between. Germline assignment: CDR1 SGHNT and CDR2 YENEEA. This chain's CDR3 is CASTLTDIDYGYTF. The CDR3 nucleotides are TGTGCCAGCACCCTAACGGACATTGACTATGGCTACACCTTC.

This sequence joins TRBV7-2 and TRBJ2-3; unclear D gene. Germline V CDR1 and CDR2: SGHTA, FQGNSA. The CDR3 consists of 12 residues. V was trimmed by 2 bases and J by 7 bases, leaving 7 bases between them. The CDR3 is CASSLLVNTQYF. The DNA for the CDR3 is TGTGCCAGCAGCTTACTGGTGAATACGCAGTATTTT.

This clone has a single count. The genes are TRBV28 and TRBJ1-2; 7 bases fit TRBD1. V lost 3 bases to trimming and J lost 2 bases; unmatched junction nucleotides: 3. The germline V gene encodes CDR1 MDHEN and CDR2 SYDVKM. The CDR3 spans 14 residues. The CDR3 bases are TGTGCCAGCAGTTTTTGGGGACAGAACTATGGCTACACCTTC. Translating gives CASSFWGQNYGYTF.

This clone has only one observation. This chain connects TRBV30 to TRBJ1-2; D possibly corresponds to TRBD1 (6 bases). The V and J ends lost 5 bases and 7 bases respectively, with 17 bases between them. Germline V gene sequence: CDR1 GTSNPN, CDR2 SVGIG (reference sequence). This CDR3 has 13 residues. The CDR3 DNA is TGTGCCTGGTCGGGCAGGGGCTCCAGTGGCTACACCTTC. Translating gives CAWSGRGSSGYTF.

J is TRBJ2-2 and V is TRBV9; TRBD1 agrees at 8 bases. Per germline, CDR1 SGDLS and CDR2 YYNGEE. The CDR3 spans 15 residues. The V and J ends lost 5 bases and 6 bases, in that order; junction bases with no gene match: 9. The CDR3 sequence is CASRFGQGSPGELFF. As DNA, the CDR3 is TGTGCCAGCAGGTTTGGACAGGGATCCCCCGGGGAGCTGTTTTTT.

The rearrangement joins TRBV5-1 to TRBJ2-7, with 10 bases aligning to TRBD1. Germline trimming cut 4 bases from V and 0 bases from J; bases unmatched to any gene: 1. The CDR3 totals 14 residues. Germline V gives CDR1 SGHRS, CDR2 YFSETQ. CDR3 sequence: CASSRDRGSYEQYF. The CDR3 DNA is TGCGCCAGCAGCCGGGACAGGGGCTCCTACGAGCAGTACTTC.

This CDR3 reads CASRREVNEKLFF. The CDR3 bases are TGTGCCAGCAGGAGGGAAGTGAATGAAAAACTGTTTTTT. The V and J genes are TRBV6-1 and TRBJ1-4, with no clear D. CDR1 is MNHNS, CDR2 SASEGT, per germline. V lost 6 bases and J 5 bases, leaving 10 bases between the germline ends. There are 13 residues in the CDR3.

In this sample, this clone turned up once. The V gene is TRBV19, the J gene TRBJ2-5; tentative D call: TRBD1 (6 bases). The CDR3 loop spans 17 amino acids. Trimming removed 0 bases at V and 6 bases at J, with 20 bases between. Germline CDR1 is LNHDA and CDR2 is SQIVND (reference sequence). This chain's CDR3 is CASSIEPGTQGLQTQYF. DNA for the CDR3: TGTGCCAGTAGTATAGAACCCGGGACACAGGGATTGCAGACCCAGTACTTC.

The chain recombines TRBV30 with TRBJ2-5; the match to TRBD1 covers 8 bases. The V segment lost 1 base and the J segment 4 bases; nucleotides outside the gene matches: 8. The CDR3 runs 15 residues. The germline V gene has CDR1 GTSNPN and CDR2 SVGIG (reference sequence). CDR3 coding DNA: TGTGCCTGGAGTGGCCTTTCGGGACAGGTAGAGACCCAGTACTTC. It codes for CAWSGLSGQVETQYF.

This clone was observed a handful of times. V is TRBV7-2 and J is TRBJ1-1; D might be TRBD1 (5 bases). Germline V gene sequence: CDR1 SGHTA, CDR2 FQGNSA. The CDR3 spans 13 residues. The V and J ends lost 1 base and 6 bases respectively, with 9 bases between them. DNA for the CDR3: TGTGCCAGCAGCTTAGGGGACGCTCCTGAAGCTTTCTTT. This encodes CASSLGDAPEAFF. Full variable domain (rest looked up from reference TRBV7-2 and TRBJ1-1): GAGVSQSPSNKVTEKGKDVELRCDPISGHTALYWYRQSLGQGLEFLIYFQGNSAPDKSGLPSDRFSAERTGGSVSTLTIQRTQQEDSAVYLCASSLGDAPEAFFGQGTRLTVV.

The V call is TRBV9, the J call TRBJ2-3; TRBD2 is a possible D gene (5 bases). The CDR3 consists of 15 residues. The V end lost 0 bases, the J end lost 0 bases, and 8 bases lay between the germline ends. Germline loops: CDR1 SGDLS, CDR2 YYNGEE. CDR3 residues: CASSVDGKSTDTQYF. CDR3 DNA sequence: TGTGCCAGCAGCGTAGACGGGAAGAGCACAGATACGCAGTATTTT.

The rearrangement uses TRBV28 and TRBJ1-1; D not resolved. The CDR3 extends over 14 amino acids. The ends were cut back, 5 bases at V and 13 bases at J, with 23 bases in the middle. Looked up from germline, CDR1 is MDHEN and CDR2 is SYDVKM. This chain's CDR3 is CASSPLRNAPKHFF. The DNA of the CDR3 is TGTGCCAGCAGTCCCCTGCGGAACGCCCCGAAGCATTTCTTT. The full variable domain, with the rest looked up from reference TRBV28 and TRBJ1-1, is DVKVTQSSRYLVKRTGEKVFLECVQDMDHENMFWYRQDPGLGLRLIYFSYDVKMKEKGDIPEGYSVSREKKERFSLILESASTNQTSMYLCASSPLRNAPKHFFGQGTRLTVV.